These T cell receptor beta chains were read from a single sample in a study of T-cell reconstitution after alpha-beta-depleted transplantation in children. TCRdb reprocessed the PCR reads via MiXCR and lists one record per CDR3 protein. Here the sample spans about 72,000 distinct CDR3 sequences, about 7.3% being singletons. The sequencing here drew on PBMCs from the stem cell graft donor, taken from the stem cell graft. Every receptor here comes from a human donor who donated a stem cell graft to a child with acute lymphoblastic leukemia. Each CDR3 is given without its conserved first and last residue. A D gene is named only where the DNA matches it firmly.

>TRBJ1-1|TRBV20-1|11|TRBD1
SARGQGPTEAF
>TRBJ2-7|TRBV10-3|12|TRBD1
AIRGTGEAYEQY
>TRBJ2-1|TRBV27|14|.
ASSLSSGAPRNEQF
>TRBJ2-7|TRBV5-4|10|.
ASSPDGTYIA
>TRBJ2-7|TRBV3-1|14|TRBD2
ASSQVGSGRAYEQY
>TRBJ2-1|TRBV6-5|13|TRBD1
ASSYGTASYNEQF
>TRBJ1-4|TRBV27|11|.
ASSFGYNEKLF
>TRBJ2-4|TRBV7-2|12|.
ASSHGDSRNIQY
>TRBJ2-1|TRBV4-1|16|.
ASSQDSGRLAKSNEQF
>TRBJ1-4|TRBV5-1|13|TRBD1
ASSFGDRDNEKLF
>TRBJ2-7|TRBV24-1|13|.
ATSDSGQGLYEQY
>TRBJ1-3|TRBV4-2|14|.
ASSQDPVTSGNTIY
>TRBJ2-1|TRBV7-9|13|TRBD2
ASSSTSGRFNEQF
>TRBJ2-1|TRBV4-3|16|TRBD2
ASSQDASGGARGYEQF
>TRBJ2-7|TRBV3-2|13|.
ASSPGNRGSYEQY
>TRBJ2-7|TRBV7-8|11|.
ASSGRDPYEQY
>TRBJ1-2|TRBV6-5|11|.
ATIEDRNYGYT
>TRBJ1-1|TRBV9|13|TRBD1
ASSVRDRGHTEAF
>TRBJ2-1|TRBV7-8|11|.
ASSVKRTNEQF
>TRBJ2-5|TRBV4-3|14|TRBD2
ASSQLAGGRSETQY
>TRBJ2-7|TRBV11-2|13|TRBD1
ASSLGDRTTDEQY
>TRBJ1-4|TRBV5-5|15|.
ASSAQVGSSTNEKLF
>TRBJ2-3|TRBV27|13|TRBD2
ASSSGGRFTDTQY
>TRBJ1-1|TRBV7-3|11|.
ASSLNQGTEAF
>TRBJ1-1|TRBV7-8|11|.
ASSLRDGTEAF
>TRBJ1-2|TRBV12-3/TRBV12-4|11|.
ASSFGQGAGYT
>TRBJ2-1|TRBV7-2|12|TRBD2
ASSLSGEANEQF
>TRBJ2-3|TRBV13|12|.
ASSPGAGTDTQY
>TRBJ1-4|TRBV20-1|12|TRBD1
SAPAQGLGEKLF
>TRBJ2-7|TRBV7-3|12|.
ASSLTESSYEQY
>TRBJ1-1|TRBV12-3/TRBV12-4|10|.
ASSPANTEAF